The clone carrying this T cell receptor beta chain was observed a few times. Its matching antigen is unknown. These data come from a study of molecular identifiers for immune sequencing clone quantification. Sorting isolated naive CD8 T cells as CD8+CD4-CCR7+CD45RA+ events. The germline V gene has CDR1 SGHAT and CDR2 FQNNGV. The CDR3 extends over 13 amino acids. The junction had 4 bases not matched to a gene; V was cut back by 4 bases and J by 6 bases. TCRdb re-called the PCR reads with MiXCR, one entry per CDR3 protein. This table holds hundreds of thousands of distinct CDR3 sequences, about 25% found once. General study points: In CMV-specific effectors, clones above 20 copies held over 99% of molecules; naive, under 1%. Spiked-in Jurkat TCR RNA corresponding to one cell was reported as detectable against approximately 930,000 naive cells. Underestimation of highly expanded clone sizes could arise where identical TCR molecules share a barcode.

The clonotype originates from a human donor in good health. Some libraries in this study had Jurkat cell RNA spiked in. Input material: naive CD8+ T cells from blood, with Jurkat cell RNA spiked in. Subset here: FACS-sorted CD8+CD4-CCR7+CD45RA+ naive T cells. This sequence joins TRBV11-2 and TRBJ2-7; 9 bases align to TRBD1. The DNA of the CDR3 is TGTGCCAGCAGCTCCACAGGGGGCCCCGAGCAGTACTTC. The encoded protein is CASSSTGGPEQYF.